Sequencing of this T cell receptor beta chain was carried out in a study of T cells expressing NK-cell markers. Overall study: Investigators obtained TCR beta repertoires from sorted CD3+CD56+NKG2C+, CD3+CD56+NKG2C- and CD3+CD56-NKG2C+ T cells. Eight donors were sequenced, seven testing HCMV-seropositive and one testing seronegative.

This CDR3 is 17 amino acids long. Germline V gene lookup returns CDR1 SNHLY and CDR2 FYNNEI. After re-calling the 5' RACE reads, TCRdb lists one entry per CDR3 protein, DNA absent. Recorded for this sample: 300,000 to 500,000 distinct CDR3 sequences. The chain combines TRBV2 with TRBJ1-4; TCRdb's D gene call, TRBD1, goes unchecked for lack of DNA. The sequence derives from a woman aged 45-59 years in good health. The sample comprised blood T cells: a sorted CD56 or NKG2C T cell subset, CD4+ or CD8+ T cells, or bulk PBMC T cells (not recorded which). The CDR3 sequence: CASSVPTGQETNEKLFF.